Each of the 23 T cell receptor beta chains below was sequenced from the same sample in a study of blood T cell repertoires in COVID-19. The assay was immunoSEQ multiplex PCR, and TCRdb's table has in-frame clones only and misses some. Here the sample spans roughly 410,000 clones, about 89% being singletons. The sequencing sample was made of peripheral blood. The receptors originated from a middle-aged man with acute or convalescent COVID-19.

The chain recombines TRBV19 with TRBJ1-2; 11 bases line up with TRBD1. The V and J ends lost 3 bases and 3 bases, in that order; junction bases with no gene match: 6. The CDR3 covers 16 residues. CDR1 and CDR2 from the germline V gene are LNHDA and SQIVND (reference sequence). The CDR3 nucleotides are TGTGCCAGTAGTATGCGGACAGGGGGCATGGACTATGGCTACACCTTC. It specifies CASSMRTGGMDYGYTF.

The CDR3 DNA follows: TGTGCCAGCAGTCGGGGGACCTACTCTGGAAACACCATATATTTT. Its protein is CASSRGTYSGNTIYF. The chain couples TRBV6-5 to TRBJ1-3; a weak D match, TRBD1 (5 bases). The CDR3 is 15 residues long. The V gene lost 5 bases and the J gene lost 0 bases, with 11 bases spanning the gap. Germline assignment: CDR1 MNHEY and CDR2 SVGAGI.

The CDR3: CASSIAGSTGSPLHF. DNA for the CDR3: TGTGCCAGTAGTATAGCCGGGTCGACGGGATCACCCCTCCACTTT. The genes are TRBV19 and TRBJ1-6; D ambiguous. The CDR3 spans 15 residues. The germline CDR1 and CDR2 sequences are LNHDA and SQIVND (reference sequence). With 1 base removed from V and 10 bases from J, the gap between germline ends came to 14 bases.

V is TRBV7-3 and J is TRBJ2-1, with D maybe TRBD2 (5 bases). There are 15 residues in the CDR3. V was trimmed by 4 bases and J by 0 bases, leaving 10 bases between them. Per germline, CDR1 SGHTA and CDR2 FQGTGA. The CDR3 loop is CASSWRASSYNEQFF. CDR3 nucleotide sequence: TGTGCCAGCAGCTGGCGGGCGAGCTCCTACAATGAGCAGTTCTTC.

This chain links TRBV2 with TRBJ1-4; 7 bases align to TRBD1. Germline loops: CDR1 SNHLY, CDR2 FYNNEI. CDR3 length equals 16 residues. J gave up 3 bases and V 4 bases, and 8 bases lay outside the gene matches. In nucleotides, the CDR3 is TGTGCCAGCAGTGTTGGGTCGACAGGGCCTAATGAAAAACTGTTTTTT. It yields the protein CASSVGSTGPNEKLFF.

The rearrangement joins TRBV6-1 to TRBJ2-1, with 8 nucleotides matching TRBD2. The trim removed 1 base at V and 8 bases at J, leaving 10 bases unmatched. The CDR3 is 16 amino acids. CDR1 MNHNS and CDR2 SASEGT come from the germline V gene. This chain's CDR3 is CASSEVSGRGADEQFF. CDR3 bases: TGTGCCAGCAGTGAAGTGAGCGGGAGAGGCGCCGATGAGCAGTTCTTC.

The genes are TRBV5-1 and TRBJ1-1; 7 nucleotides line up with TRBD1. The junction had 4 bases not matched to a gene; V was cut back by 2 bases and J by 0 bases. The V gene's germline CDR1 is SGHRS and CDR2 YFSETQ. CDR3 length: 15 residues. CDR3 region: CASSLQTGLNTEAFF. The CDR3 DNA follows: TGCGCCAGCAGCTTACAGACAGGGCTGAACACTGAAGCTTTCTTT.

This clone has only one observation. In nucleotides, the CDR3 is TGTGCCAGCAGCTTAGTAACAGCCCCAGATACGCAGTATTTT. The encoded protein is CASSLVTAPDTQYF. V gene TRBV7-2 combines with J gene TRBJ2-3; D is ambiguous. CDR1 is SGHTA and CDR2 is FQGNSA in the germline V gene. The V end lost 1 base, the J end lost 4 bases, and 9 bases lay between the germline ends. The CDR3 is made up of 14 amino acids.

The chain has TRBV28 and TRBJ1-5; weak D call: TRBD1 (6 bases). Germline CDR1 MDHEN, CDR2 SYDVKM. The CDR3 covers 13 residues. V shed 3 bases and J shed 5 bases, with 8 bases lying between them. The CDR3 reads CASSFRQDQPQHF. CDR3 in DNA: TGTGCCAGCAGTTTTAGACAGGATCAGCCCCAGCATTTT.

The CDR3 coding sequence is TGTGCCAGCAGCCGGAATCAGCCCCAGCATTTT. It yields the protein CASSRNQPQHF. The chain is built from TRBV7-2 and TRBJ1-5, with D hard to call. Trimming cost V 5 bases and J 4 bases, with 3 bases left between them. The CDR3 length is 11 residues. CDR1 SGHTA and CDR2 FQGNSA come from the germline V gene.

The rearrangement joins TRBV2 to TRBJ2-7; possibly TRBD1 for D (5 bases). The CDR3 runs to 13 residues. Germline CDR1 and CDR2: SNHLY and FYNNEI. The V and J ends lost 9 bases and 4 bases respectively, with 16 bases between them. The chain's CDR3 is CASQGFSVYEQYF. As DNA, the CDR3 is TGTGCCAGTCAGGGATTTTCGGTTTACGAGCAGTACTTC.

This sequence joins TRBV29-1 and TRBJ2-4; possibly TRBD1 for D (6 bases). The CDR3 runs 13 residues. Germline-derived CDR1 and CDR2 are SQVTM and ANQGSEA. V was shortened by 0 bases and J by 6 bases, with 9 bases between the two germline ends. The CDR3 bases are TGCAGCGTTGAAGAGGCAGGGGCAAACATTCAGTACTTC. Encoded protein: CSVEEAGANIQYF.

The chain recombines TRBV6-5 with TRBJ2-7, with 9 bases that match TRBD1. V was pared by 0 bases and J by 4 bases, with 7 bases of the junction left unmatched. Germline loops: CDR1 MNHEY, CDR2 SVGAGI. The CDR3 runs 16 residues. CDR3 sequence (DNA): TGTGCCAGCAGTTACTCGACTTGGACAGGGGTTTACGAGCAGTACTTC. Translated, it gives CASSYSTWTGVYEQYF.

This chain joins TRBV11-2 and TRBJ1-6; TRBD1 aligns across 7 bases. The CDR3 is 15 residues long. Germline values: CDR1 SGHAT, CDR2 FQNNGV. Losses at the gene ends were 4 bases for V and 6 bases for J; bases not matched to a gene: 6. Here the CDR3 DNA reads TGTGCCAGCAGCTCCGGGACAGTAGCTAATTCACCCCTCCACTTT. Translating it yields CASSSGTVANSPLHF.

The chain recombines TRBV5-4 with TRBJ2-5, with TRBD1 identical over 8 bases. The CDR3 has 14 amino acids. Germline CDR1 is SGHNT and CDR2 is YYREEE (reference sequence). J was trimmed by 2 bases and V by 2 bases; bases with no gene match: 2. In DNA form, the CDR3 reads TGTGCCAGCAGCTTCACAGGGGGGCAAGAGACCCAGTACTTC. This encodes CASSFTGGQETQYF. The complete variable domain, with remaining parts taken from reference TRBV5-4 and TRBJ2-5, reads ETGVTQSPTHLIKTRGQQVTLRCSSQSGHNTVSWYQQALGQGPQFIFQYYREEENGRGNFPPRFSGLQFPNYSSELNVNALELDDSALYLCASSFTGGQETQYFGPGTRLLVL.

V gene TRBV5-1 combines with J gene TRBJ1-1; D unclear. The CDR3 has 14 amino acids. The germline V and J ends were trimmed by 0 bases and 1 base, with 7 bases remaining between them. Germline lookup yields CDR1 SGHRS and CDR2 YFSETQ. CDR3 bases: TGCGCCAGCAGCTTGGGGGCAGCGAACACTGAAGCTTTCTTT. Protein product: CASSLGAANTEAFF.

The chain couples TRBV19 to TRBJ1-1; D call uncertain. CDR3 length: 11 amino acids. Trimming took off 7 bases at V and 7 bases at J, with 10 bases between the two ends. Germline assignment: CDR1 LNHDA and CDR2 SQIVND (reference sequence). The CDR3 loop is CASNGAREAFF. The CDR3 DNA reads TGTGCCAGTAACGGTGCCCGTGAAGCTTTCTTT.

This sequence joins TRBV29-1 and TRBJ1-2; 7 nucleotides line up with TRBD1. The length of the CDR3 is 16 residues. The V and J ends lost 5 bases and 2 bases, in that order; junction bases with no gene match: 14. Germline V gene lookup returns CDR1 SQVTM and CDR2 ANQGSEA. CDR3 amino acids: CSVTPPGQGVNYGYTF. The CDR3 DNA follows: TGCAGCGTTACCCCCCCGGGTCAGGGGGTAAACTATGGCTACACCTTC.

The sample holds one count of this clone. The rearrangement uses TRBV7-2 and TRBJ1-5; 12 positions match TRBD1. Germline CDR1 reads SGHTA; CDR2 reads FQGNSA. Trimming removed 5 bases from V and 7 bases from J; junction bases left unmatched: 9. CDR3 length: 16 residues. CDR3 DNA: TGTGCCAGCAGCCAAACCGGGACAGGGGGCACCCAGCCCCAGCATTTT. Translating gives CASSQTGTGGTQPQHF.

This sequence joins TRBV18 and TRBJ1-6; 10 positions match TRBD1. Losses at the gene ends were 1 base for V and 10 bases for J; bases not matched to a gene: 4. CDR3 length equals 15 residues. CDR1 and CDR2 (germline): KGHSH, LQKENI. The CDR3 protein is CASSPRGTGDSPLHF. Here the CDR3 DNA reads TGTGCCAGCTCACCACGGGGGACAGGGGACTCACCCCTCCACTTT.

This chain uses TRBV13 with TRBJ2-7, with 7 bases lining up with TRBD2. Trimming cost V 7 bases and J 3 bases; bases outside gene matches: 9. The CDR3 runs 14 residues. Germline V gene lookup returns CDR1 PRHDT and CDR2 FYEKMQ (reference sequence). CDR3 amino acids: CASTSRGDRYEQYF. The CDR3 DNA follows: TGTGCCAGCACCTCCCGGGGGGATCGCTACGAGCAGTACTTC.

The V call is TRBV9, the J call TRBJ2-2; possibly TRBD2 for D (5 bases). The CDR3 has 16 amino acids. V lost 4 bases and J 5 bases, leaving 18 bases between the germline ends. Germline assignment: CDR1 SGDLS and CDR2 YYNGEE. CDR3 sequence: CASSPRLRAETGELFF. Here the CDR3 DNA reads TGTGCCAGCAGCCCCCGATTGAGGGCGGAGACCGGGGAGCTGTTTTTT. Drawing the rest from reference TRBV9 and TRBJ2-2, the complete variable domain is DSGVTQTPKHLITATGQRVTLRCSPRSGDLSVYWYQQSLDQGLQFLIQYYNGEERAKGNILERFSAQQFPDLHSELNLSSLELGDSALYFCASSPRLRAETGELFFGEGSRLTVL.

V is TRBV15 and J is TRBJ1-2; D may be TRBD1 (5 bases). The V and J ends lost 0 bases and 8 bases respectively, with 13 bases between them. The germline V gene encodes CDR1 LNHNV and CDR2 YYDKDF (reference sequence). The CDR3 runs 14 residues. CDR3 sequence: CATSRDWGPGGYTF. The DNA of the CDR3 is TGTGCCACCAGCAGAGATTGGGGCCCAGGGGGCTACACCTTC.